This T cell receptor (beta chain) was sequenced in a study of CD8 T cells in Susac syndrome. Unmatched junction bases numbered 11, after V lost 6 bases and J lost 3 bases. The CDR3 length is 15 residues. Germline V gene sequence: CDR1 SGHRS, CDR2 YFSETQ. The RNA, about 0.5 to 1 ug, was put through reverse transcription using random hexamers. One entry per CDR3 protein results from TCRdb running MiXCR on the immunoSEQ multiplex PCR reads. This sample has roughly 150,000 distinct CDR3 sequences, with about 90% found just once. The specimen sequenced was CD4+ T cells from PBMCs. The V call is TRBV5-1, the J call TRBJ2-5, with 7 bases fitting TRBD1. The sequence derives from a human donor in good health. The CDR3 sequence is CASTLYGTEEETQYF. The CDR3 DNA reads TGCGCCAGCACCCTGTACGGGACAGAAGAAGAGACCCAGTACTTC. Combining the CDR3 with reference TRBV5-1 and TRBJ2-5 gives the whole variable domain KAGVTQTPRYLIKTRGQQVTLSCSPISGHRSVSWYQQTPGQGLQFLFEYFSETQRNKGNFPGRFSGRQFSNSRSEMNVSTLELGDSALYLCASTLYGTEEETQYFGPGTRLLVL.